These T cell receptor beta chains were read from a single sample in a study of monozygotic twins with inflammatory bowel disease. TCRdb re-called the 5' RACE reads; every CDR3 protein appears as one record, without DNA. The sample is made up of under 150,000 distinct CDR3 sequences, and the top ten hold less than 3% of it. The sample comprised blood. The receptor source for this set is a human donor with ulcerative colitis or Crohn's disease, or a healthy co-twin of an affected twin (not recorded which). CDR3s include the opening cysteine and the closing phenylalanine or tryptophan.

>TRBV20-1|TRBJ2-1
CSARDHGRYNEQFF
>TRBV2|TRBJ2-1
CASSARTDLYNEQFF
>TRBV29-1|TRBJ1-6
CSLKQGEVGNSPLHF
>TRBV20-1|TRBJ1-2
CSARDFRTGRTDGYTF
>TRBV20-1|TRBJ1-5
CSAKYGYQPQHF
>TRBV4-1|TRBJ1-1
CASSRVGGDTEAFF
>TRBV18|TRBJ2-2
CASSPDRKNTGELFF
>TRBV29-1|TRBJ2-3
CSVLTGVDTQYF
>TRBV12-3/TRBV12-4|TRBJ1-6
CASSRVMGNSPLHF
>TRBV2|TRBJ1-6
CASSEMGSPLHF
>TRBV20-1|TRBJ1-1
CSARETGGNTEAFF
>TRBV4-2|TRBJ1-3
CASSRLDGQTNSGNTIYF
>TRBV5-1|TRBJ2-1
CASSLQGHNEQFF
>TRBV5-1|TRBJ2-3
CASSLSAESFTQYF
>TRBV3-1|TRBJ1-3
CASSQADRPGSGNTIYF
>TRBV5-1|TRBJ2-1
CASSNTGLGEQFF
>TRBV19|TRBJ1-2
CASKGDRYGYTF
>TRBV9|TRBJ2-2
CASRRTGTRGPGELFF
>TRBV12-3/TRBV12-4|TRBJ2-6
CAGSSGANVLTF
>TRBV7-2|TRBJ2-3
CASSLGDSSTDTQYF
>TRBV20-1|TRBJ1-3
CSARPRDRLNSGNTIYF
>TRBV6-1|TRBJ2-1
CASRKERGARNEQFF
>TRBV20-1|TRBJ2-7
CSASVLRGSDEQYF
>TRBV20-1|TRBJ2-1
CSAGDGVNNEQFF
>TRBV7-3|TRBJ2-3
CASSLTASGGGYTDTQYF
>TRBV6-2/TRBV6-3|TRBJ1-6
CASRDTGGNNSPLHF
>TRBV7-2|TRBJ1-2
CASSLAYLGYTF